One sample yielded the 20 T cell receptor beta chains listed below, sequenced in a study of radiation and T cells in renal cell carcinoma. Profiling relied on immunoSEQ multiplex PCR, and the TCRdb table lists in-frame clones only, not all of them. The sample holds about 150,000 clones; about nine tenths are singletons and the top ten take over 10%. Specified time point: blood 2 weeks post-SBRT. Treatment described: 15 Gy SBRT to primary tumor, nephrectomy 4 weeks later. Sequencing was performed on blood, taken from a patient whose treatment included radiotherapy and nephrectomy. Every receptor here comes from a woman between 45 and 60 years old with renal cell carcinoma.

A single count supports this clone. This chain uses TRBV4-1 with TRBJ1-1; the match to TRBD1 covers 8 bases. The length of the CDR3 is 15 residues. V shed 2 bases and J 4 bases; nucleotides not matched to a gene: 6. Germline V gene data show CDR1 as MGHRA and CDR2 as YSYEKL. CDR3 nucleotides: TGCGCCAGCAGCCAACCGAGACAGGGGACCACTGAAGCTTTCTTT. The encoded protein is CASSQPRQGTTEAFF.

This clone was recorded a few times. CDR3 loop: CASSLQQGRKSPLHF. The CDR3 bases are TGTGCCAGCAGTTTACAACAGGGAAGGAAATCACCCCTCCACTTT. The chain has TRBV28 and TRBJ1-6; the D gene is possibly TRBD1 (6 bases). Trimming stripped 2 bases from V and 10 bases from J, with 15 bases between. The CDR3 covers 15 residues. CDR1 and CDR2 (germline): MDHEN, SYDVKM.

CDR3 amino acids: CASSLEGGPQDTQYF. The DNA for the CDR3 is TGTGCCAGCAGTCTGGAGGGGGGACCCCAGGATACGCAGTATTTT. The chain joins TRBV6-1 to TRBJ2-3, with D perhaps assigned TRBD1 or TRBD2 (6 bases each). CDR3 length: 15 amino acids. Germline CDR1 is MNHNS and CDR2 is SASEGT. Trimming removed 5 bases from V and 6 bases from J, with 18 bases in between.

The CDR3 loop is CASSTQDSPLHF. The CDR3 DNA reads as TGTGCCAGCAGCACCCAGGATTCACCCCTCCACTTT. The chain carries TRBV7-9 and TRBJ1-6; D is undetermined. V lost 5 bases, J lost 8 bases, and 7 bases lay in between. There are 12 residues in the CDR3. Germline values: CDR1 SEHNR, CDR2 FQNEAQ (reference sequence).

A few counts support this clone. V usage is TRBV7-6 and J usage is TRBJ2-7, with D possibly TRBD2 on 5 matching bases. The CDR3 length is 14 residues. Germline loops: CDR1 SGHVS, CDR2 FNYEAQ. V lost 5 bases to trimming and J lost 4 bases, with 15 bases between them. Here the CDR3 reads CASSPAGLVYEQYF. CDR3 DNA: TGTGCCAGCAGCCCCGCGGGCCTTGTGTACGAGCAGTACTTC.

The rearrangement joins TRBV13 to TRBJ1-1; D remains unclear. The CDR3 has 13 amino acids. V lost 5 bases and J 4 bases, leaving 11 bases between the germline ends. The germline gives CDR1 PRHDT, CDR2 FYEKMQ (reference sequence). The CDR3 spells CASSETRGTEAFF. The CDR3 DNA sequence: TGTGCCAGCAGCGAAACCCGGGGCACTGAAGCTTTCTTT.

The chain couples TRBV7-8 to TRBJ1-3; no clear D gene. Trimming removed 5 bases at V and 1 base at J, with 12 bases between. The germline V gene encodes CDR1 SGHVS and CDR2 FQNEAQ. This CDR3 comprises 15 residues. Here the CDR3 DNA reads TGTGCCAGCAGCAAAGTCTGGGGATCTGGAAACACCATATATTTT. Protein product: CASSKVWGSGNTIYF.

This sequence joins TRBV19 and TRBJ1-1, with TRBD1 identical over 8 bases. Germline V gives CDR1 LNHDA, CDR2 SQIVND (reference sequence). J lost 5 bases, V lost 6 bases, and 8 bases had no gene match. This CDR3 comprises 14 residues. CDR3 sequence: CASSDRGTSTEAFF. As DNA, the CDR3 is TGTGCCAGTAGCGACAGGGGAACAAGTACTGAAGCTTTCTTT.

The chain has TRBV6-5 and TRBJ2-7; D is tentatively TRBD1 or TRBD2 (5 bases each). Looked up from germline, CDR1 is MNHEY and CDR2 is SVGAGI. V was trimmed by 6 bases and J by 2 bases, leaving 14 bases between them. The CDR3 contains 14 residues. The CDR3 is CASSRRDGPYEQYF. The CDR3 DNA is TGTGCCAGCAGCCGCCGGGACGGACCCTACGAGCAGTACTTC.

The CDR3 region is CSAREDQQQFF. Written as DNA, the CDR3 is TGCAGTGCTAGAGAAGACCAGCAGCAGTTCTTC. The chain employs TRBV20-1 and TRBJ2-1; D uncertain. The ends were cut back, 0 bases at V and 11 bases at J, with 8 bases in the middle. Germline assignment: CDR1 DFQATT and CDR2 SNEGSKA (reference sequence). There are 11 residues in the CDR3.

The CDR3 is CASSEGAIGNQPQHF. Here the CDR3 DNA reads TGTGCCAGCAGTGAAGGGGCGATAGGCAATCAGCCCCAGCATTTT. V is TRBV6-1 and J is TRBJ1-5; no clear D gene. CDR1 is MNHNS and CDR2 is SASEGT in the germline V gene. The V end lost 1 base, the J end lost 2 bases, and 9 bases lay between the germline ends. The CDR3 is made up of 15 amino acids.

The V call is TRBV14, the J call TRBJ2-6; 9 nucleotides line up with TRBD1. This CDR3 spans 19 amino acids. V shed 4 bases and J 0 bases; nucleotides not matched to a gene: 10. Per the germline V gene, CDR1 is SGHDN and CDR2 is FVKESK. The CDR3 loop reads CASSRTGTGWFSGANVLTF. The CDR3 DNA follows: TGTGCCAGCAGCCGCACCGGGACAGGGTGGTTCTCTGGGGCCAACGTCCTGACTTTC. Combining the CDR3 with reference TRBV14 and TRBJ2-6 gives the whole variable domain EAGVTQFPSHSVIEKGQTVTLRCDPISGHDNLYWYRRVMGKEIKFLLHFVKESKQDESGMPNNRFLAERTGGTYSTLKVQPAELEDSGVYFCASSRTGTGWFSGANVLTFGAGSRLTVL.

This chain uses TRBV7-2 with TRBJ2-2, with a weak D call TRBD2 (5 bases). The CDR3 runs to 14 residues. The germline V gene encodes CDR1 SGHTA and CDR2 FQGNSA. V was trimmed by 1 base and J by 3 bases, leaving 6 bases between them. The CDR3 sequence is CASSLDGDTGELFF. CDR3 nucleotide sequence: TGTGCCAGCAGCTTAGACGGGGACACCGGGGAGCTGTTTTTT.

As for this clone: The junction differs from germline at one of its ends, possibly a read error. V is TRBV29-1 and J is TRBJ2-5, with TRBD2 matching 8 bases. The CDR3 covers 14 residues. Looked up from germline, CDR1 is SQVTM and CDR2 is ANQGSEA. CDR3 sequence reads: CSVSEAGVQEAQYF. CDR3 coding DNA: TGCAGCGTCTCCGAAGCGGGGGTCCAAGAGGCCCAGTACTTC.

The rearrangement links TRBV18 to TRBJ2-2; 9 bases map to TRBD1. The J segment lost 5 bases and the V segment lost 1 base, leaving 5 bases of the junction unmatched. CDR1 is KGHSH and CDR2 is LQKENI in the germline V gene. The CDR3 is made up of 16 amino acids. The CDR3 DNA is TGTGCCAGCTCACCACTGCAGGGACAGGGAACCGGGGAGCTGTTTTTT. Protein sequence: CASSPLQGQGTGELFF.

The chain employs TRBV5-3 and TRBJ2-7, with D perhaps given as TRBD1 or TRBD2 (5 bases each). TRBV5-3 is an open reading frame, and its role is uncertain. This CDR3 is 13 amino acids long. The V and J ends lost 4 bases and 3 bases respectively, with 11 bases between them. The CDR3 DNA reads as TGTGCCAGAAGCCTAGGGACCCACTACGAGCAGTACTTC. Its protein product is CARSLGTHYEQYF.

CDR3 sequence (DNA): TGCGCCAGCAAGATAGGAGGGGGCGTTCGGGACACTGAAGCTTTCTTT. This codes for CASKIGGGVRDTEAFF. V is TRBV5-1 and J is TRBJ1-1, with 7 bases matching TRBD1. The CDR3 is 16 amino acids. Germline assignment: CDR1 SGHRS and CDR2 YFSETQ. V gave up 6 bases and J gave up 3 bases; unmatched junction bases: 14.

V is TRBV29-1 and J is TRBJ2-1, with 8 bases fitting TRBD2. V dropped 6 bases and J dropped 4; count of bases not matched to a gene: 8. This CDR3 comprises 14 residues. Per the germline V gene, CDR1 is SQVTM and CDR2 is ANQGSEA. This CDR3 reads CSVRSGGLYNEQFF. The CDR3 coding sequence is TGCAGCGTCCGAAGCGGGGGACTTTACAATGAGCAGTTCTTC.

The chain is built from TRBV7-3 and TRBJ2-2; possibly TRBD2 for D (5 bases). CDR3 length equals 13 residues. Trimming stripped 6 bases from V and 3 bases from J, with 8 bases between. The germline V gene encodes CDR1 SGHTA and CDR2 FQGTGA. CDR3 region: CASRGGYTGELFF. DNA for the CDR3: TGTGCCAGCAGGGGCGGGTACACCGGGGAGCTGTTTTTT. The full variable domain, rest sourced from reference TRBV7-3 and TRBJ2-2, is GAGVSQTPSNKVTEKGKYVELRCDPISGHTALYWYRQSLGQGPEFLIYFQGTGAADDSGLPNDRFFAVRPEGSVSTLKIQRTERGDSAVYLCASRGGYTGELFFGEGSRLTVL.

This chain links TRBV6-1 with TRBJ2-7; 7 bases are a match to TRBD1. V was pared by 4 bases and J by 4 bases, with 1 base of the junction left unmatched. CDR1 MNHNS and CDR2 SASEGT come from the germline V gene. The CDR3 runs to 12 residues. In nucleotides, the CDR3 is TGTGCCAGCAGTGCACAGGGGTACGAGCAGTACTTC. It yields the protein CASSAQGYEQYF.